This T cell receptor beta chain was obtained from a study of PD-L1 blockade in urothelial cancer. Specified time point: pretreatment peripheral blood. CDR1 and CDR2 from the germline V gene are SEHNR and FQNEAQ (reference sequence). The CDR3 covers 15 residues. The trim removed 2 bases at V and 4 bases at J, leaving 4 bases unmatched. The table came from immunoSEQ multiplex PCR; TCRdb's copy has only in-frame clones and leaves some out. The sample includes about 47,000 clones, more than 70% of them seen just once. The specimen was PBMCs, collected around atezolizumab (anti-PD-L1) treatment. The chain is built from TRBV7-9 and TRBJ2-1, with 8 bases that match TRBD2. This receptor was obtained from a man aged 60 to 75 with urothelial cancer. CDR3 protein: CASSLLTSGYNEQFF. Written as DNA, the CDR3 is TGTGCCAGCAGCTTACTCACTAGCGGTTACAATGAGCAGTTCTTC.